This T cell receptor beta chain emerged from a study of radiotherapy plus CTLA-4 blockade in lung cancer. Regarding the study as a whole: Subsequent to radiotherapy plus ipilimumab, tumor-derived TCR clones underwent expansion in blood.

Between the trimmed V and J ends, which lost 7 bases and 5 bases, there was a span of 15 bases. CDR3 length: 14 amino acids. The germline V gene has CDR1 LNHDA and CDR2 SQIVND (reference sequence). As regards this clone: What it recognizes is unknown.

Some clones are missing from TCRdb's copy, which holds only in-frame ones; the method was immunoSEQ multiplex PCR. The sample shows roughly 70,000 clones, about nine tenths of them seen only once. This clonotype was obtained from a human donor with non-small cell lung cancer that progressed on radiotherapy plus ipilimumab. Sequences were derived from peripheral blood, sampled from a patient treated with radiotherapy plus ipilimumab. The chain carries TRBV19 and TRBJ1-5; D is unresolved. The CDR3: CASTVMADYQPQHF. The CDR3 bases are TGTGCCAGTACCGTAATGGCAGACTATCAGCCCCAGCATTTT.